A single sample is the source of the 26 T cell receptor beta chains below, sequenced in a study of Graves' ophthalmopathy and Graves' hyperthyroidism (dated by TCRdb to 2017 to 2018). The sample was run on an Illumina HiSeq 2000. For repertoire sequencing, TCR beta CDR3 regions were amplified from RNA transcripts. A first-round RT-PCR used HTBI primers with the Qiagen OneStep RT-PCR kit, followed by a second-round multiplex PCR, size selection and purification. The raw public data were reprocessed by TCRdb itself: fastp quality trimming at Q25, MiXCR clonotype calling, in-frame beta chains only. Merged by CDR3 protein, the rows form single entries marked with the most common genes and DNA. In all, the sample holds approximately 700,000 distinct CDR3 sequences, and roughly 41% of those were seen once. The top ten hold around 3.3% of the sample. Sequences were obtained from peripheral blood. These TCRs come from an adult man with Graves' ophthalmopathy.

This clonotype showed up many times. At one end the junction does not follow the germline gene, possibly because of a read error. The CDR3 region has the DNA TGTGCCGGCAGCTTAACTAGCGGGATTTACGAGCAGTACTTC. This sequence encodes CAGSLTSGIYEQYF. The rearrangement uses TRBV7-6 and TRBJ2-7; TRBD2 matches 10 bases. The germline CDR1 and CDR2 sequences are SGHVS and FNYEAQ. The CDR3 has 14 residues.

Worth noting for this clonotype: A single base separates this from a much larger clone, so it may be a read error. The chain uses TRBV7-8 and TRBJ2-5, with D uncertain. Germline CDR1 reads SGHVS; CDR2 reads FQNEAQ. CDR3 length: 16 amino acids. V was trimmed by 3 bases and J by 0 bases, leaving 14 bases between them. CDR3 sequence reads: CASSFDIGTYQETQYF. The CDR3 DNA follows: TGTGCCAGCAGCTTTGATATAGGTACATACCAAGAGACCCAGTACTTC.

The rearrangement links TRBV29-1 to TRBJ2-6, with D possibly TRBD1 on 5 matching bases. Germline V gives CDR1 SQVTM, CDR2 ANQGSEA. CDR3 length: 17 amino acids. Trimming cost V 0 bases and J 0 bases, with 12 bases left between them. CDR3 sequence (DNA): TGCAGCGTTGAAGAAAGTTGGGGCAGCTCTGGGGCCAACGTCCTGACTTTC. Amino acid sequence: CSVEESWGSSGANVLTF.

This clonotype was detected ten times or more. The chain couples TRBV10-3 to TRBJ1-3; no firm D call. Germline V gene sequence: CDR1 ENHRY, CDR2 SYGVKD. V dropped 5 bases and J dropped 1 base, with 15 bases sitting between them. The CDR3 spans 16 residues. CDR3 loop: CAISFPGKASGNTIYF. The CDR3 nucleotides are TGTGCCATCAGTTTCCCGGGTAAGGCGTCTGGAAACACCATATATTTT.

In this sample, this clonotype turned up many times. The J gene is TRBJ1-4, the V gene TRBV7-2; 7 bases fit TRBD1. This CDR3 spans 14 amino acids. Trimming at V came to 5 bases and at J to 3 bases, leaving 3 bases not matched to a gene. Germline V gene data show CDR1 as SGHTA and CDR2 as FQGNSA. The DNA for the CDR3 is TGTGCCAGCAGCCCTGACAGGGCTAATGAAAAACTGTTTTTT. Residues: CASSPDRANEKLFF.

The table lists this clonotype with many counts. The chain carries TRBV11-2 and TRBJ1-2, with D perhaps matching TRBD1 (6 bases). Deletions cut 5 bases from V and 7 bases from J, with 20 bases between. CDR3 length equals 15 residues. In germline, CDR1 is SGHAT, CDR2 FQNNGV. The chain's CDR3 is CASSPFLGAEIGYTF. The CDR3 region has the DNA TGTGCCAGCAGCCCCTTTTTGGGGGCTGAGATTGGCTACACCTTC.

The chain joins TRBV4-3 to TRBJ2-5; no definite D call. Germline values: CDR1 LGHNA, CDR2 YSLEER. There are 15 residues in the CDR3. V shed 1 base and J shed 0 bases, with 9 bases lying between them. Written as DNA, the CDR3 is TGCGCCAGCAGCCAAGTAATAGGGTACCAAGAGACCCAGTACTTC. Its protein product is CASSQVIGYQETQYF.

The chain joins TRBV10-3 to TRBJ2-7; 7 bases are a match to TRBD2. Germline V gene sequence: CDR1 ENHRY, CDR2 SYGVKD. The V and J ends lost 11 bases and 2 bases, in that order; junction bases with no gene match: 12. The CDR3 consists of 14 residues. As DNA, the CDR3 is TGTGCCTGGAGTTCATCTAGCGGAGCCTACGAGCAGTACTTC. Protein sequence: CAWSSSSGAYEQYF.

A word on this clonotype: At one boundary the junction diverges from the germline segment, which might be a read error. This chain uses TRBV7-3 with TRBJ2-2; 15 nucleotides align to TRBD2. This CDR3 comprises 22 residues. Looked up from germline, CDR1 is SGHTA and CDR2 is FQGTGA. The CDR3 nucleotides read TGCGCCAGCAGCCACCTTACCGCCGGGACTAGCGGGGGGCAACCGAACACCGGGGAGCTGTTTTTT. Encoded protein: CASSHLTAGTSGGQPNTGELFF.

This clonotype was recorded a few times. The chain uses TRBV6-1 and TRBJ1-6; 8 bases match TRBD1. Germline lookup yields CDR1 MNHNS and CDR2 SASEGT. This CDR3 spans 14 amino acids. Trimming took 5 bases from V and 9 from J; bases not matched to a gene: 6. The CDR3 DNA reads as TGTGCCAGCAGTATCAGGGGGCGAAGTTCACCCCTCCACTTT. Its translation: CASSIRGRSSPLHF.

This clonotype was recorded many times. The CDR3 spells CATSRGYSYEQYF. DNA of the CDR3: TGTGCCACCAGCAGAGGGTACTCCTACGAGCAGTACTTC. V gene TRBV15 combines with J gene TRBJ2-7; D gene unclear. The length of the CDR3 is 13 residues. V was shortened by 1 base and J by 0 bases, with 4 bases between the two germline ends. Germline V gene data show CDR1 as LNHNV and CDR2 as YYDKDF (reference sequence).

This clonotype showed up many times. V gene TRBV7-8 combines with J gene TRBJ2-2, with 7 bases identical to TRBD1. The CDR3 loop spans 16 amino acids. Losses at the gene ends were 10 bases for V and 9 bases for J; bases not matched to a gene: 20. In germline, CDR1 is SGHVS, CDR2 FQNEAQ. The CDR3 DNA reads as TGTGCCACGTTCCTGGGGACAGATAGTAAACACCGGGAGCTGTTTTTT. Amino acid sequence: CATFLGTDSKHRELFF.

The V call is TRBV25-1, the J call TRBJ2-2, with 7 bases identical to TRBD2. V trimming: 6 bases; J trimming: 3 bases; junction bases outside the gene matches: 7. CDR1 and CDR2 from the germline V gene are MGHDK and SYGVNS. This CDR3 is 15 amino acids long. The CDR3 here is CASRGLAVYTGELFF. The DNA for the CDR3 is TGTGCCAGCAGAGGGCTAGCGGTTTACACCGGGGAGCTGTTTTTT.

This clonotype was picked up many times. V is TRBV4-2 and J is TRBJ1-2, with D unresolved. The CDR3 consists of 16 residues. Trimming cost V 0 bases and J 0 bases, with 11 bases left between them. Germline assignment: CDR1 LGHNA and CDR2 YNFKEQ. The CDR3 is CASSQEGPVTNYGYTF. The CDR3 DNA reads TGTGCCAGCAGCCAAGAAGGGCCAGTAACTAACTATGGCTACACCTTC.

To note about this clonotype: With a much larger clone just one base away, this may be a read error. The V and J genes are TRBV7-9 and TRBJ2-7; no firm D call. Germline CDR1 SEHNR, CDR2 FQNEAQ (reference sequence). The CDR3 loop spans 13 amino acids. CDR3 sequence reads: CVSIVAVRYEQYF. CDR3 bases: TGTGTCAGCATCGTGGCGGTCCGGTACGAGCAGTACTTC.

This chain uses TRBV2 with TRBJ2-7, with D perhaps matching TRBD1 (6 bases). The CDR3 runs 13 residues. Trimming stripped 7 bases from V and 0 bases from J, with 10 bases between. The V gene's germline CDR1 is SNHLY and CDR2 FYNNEI. The CDR3, as DNA: TGTGCCAGCACCGGGACAAACTCCTACGAGCAGTACTTC. Encoded protein: CASTGTNSYEQYF.

This clonotype has at least ten counts. The chain has TRBV7-9 and TRBJ1-2; TRBD1 matches 7 bases. Trimming cost V 5 bases and J 4 bases; bases outside gene matches: 7. Germline V CDR1 and CDR2: SEHNR, FQNEAQ (reference sequence). The CDR3 length is 14 residues. The CDR3 nucleotides are TGTGCCAGCAGCCCGACAGGGCCAATCTATGGCTACACCTTC. Its translation: CASSPTGPIYGYTF.

The chain combines TRBV25-1 with TRBJ1-6; the match to TRBD1 covers 8 bases. Looked up from germline, CDR1 is MGHDK and CDR2 is SYGVNS. CDR3 length: 15 amino acids. V gave up 4 bases and J gave up 7 bases; unmatched junction bases: 6. CDR3 coding DNA: TGTGCCAGCAGTGCTCAGGGGGCAGGAAATTCACCCCTCCACTTT. It translates to CASSAQGAGNSPLHF.

This clonotype was detected ten times or more. This sequence joins TRBV7-2 and TRBJ1-2; 9 bases agree with TRBD1. Germline CDR1 SGHTA, CDR2 FQGNSA. CDR3 size: 14 residues. V was pared by 2 bases and J by 8 bases, with 6 bases of the junction left unmatched. CDR3 nucleotides: TGTGCCAGCAGCTTATGGGGACAGGGCGACGGCTACACCTTC. This codes for CASSLWGQGDGYTF.

As concerns this clonotype: It is likely a read error, because the conserved phenylalanine at the end of the CDR3 is missing. The limits of the CDR3 on the DNA are not certain, so only TCRdb's listed CDR3 is given. V is TRBV7-6 and J is TRBJ2-2; the table's D call of TRBD1 was not tested on the DNA. Looked up from germline, CDR1 is SGHVS and CDR2 is FNYEAQ. Inclusive of both ends, the CDR3 amounts to 10 amino acids. CDR3 sequence reads: CASSQMSGGD.

This clonotype was seen at least ten times. This chain connects TRBV5-1 to TRBJ1-2, with 8 bases aligning to TRBD1. This CDR3 has 15 amino acids. Looked up from germline, CDR1 is SGHRS and CDR2 is YFSETQ. J was trimmed by 4 bases and V by 4 bases; bases with no gene match: 9. CDR3 bases: TGCGCCAGCAGCCCGGCCAACGGACAGGGCTATGGCTACACCTTC. It specifies CASSPANGQGYGYTF. Supplemented by reference TRBV5-1 and TRBJ1-2, the full variable domain reads KAGVTQTPRYLIKTRGQQVTLSCSPISGHRSVSWYQQTPGQGLQFLFEYFSETQRNKGNFPGRFSGRQFSNSRSEMNVSTLELGDSALYLCASSPANGQGYGYTFGSGTRLTVV.

This clonotype was observed at least ten times. The genes are TRBV5-1 and TRBJ2-7; no definite D call. Trimming took 4 bases from V and 8 from J, leaving 7 bases between them. The V gene's germline CDR1 is SGHRS and CDR2 YFSETQ. The CDR3 length is 10 residues. The CDR3: CASSRAKQYF. CDR3 in DNA: TGCGCCAGCAGCAGGGCGAAGCAGTACTTC.

In this sample, this clonotype turned up a few times. This chain joins TRBV12-3 or TRBV12-4 and TRBJ1-2, with D possibly matching TRBD1 (5 bases). V lost 3 bases, J lost 6 bases, and 14 bases lay in between. This CDR3 region has 14 residues. This CDR3 reads CASSFPGTLHGYTF. As DNA, the CDR3 is TGTGCCAGCAGTTTCCCCGGGACTCTACATGGCTACACCTTC.

This chain joins TRBV7-9 and TRBJ2-5; 9 positions match TRBD1. The CDR3 is 15 residues long. V lost 6 bases, J lost 5 bases, and 10 bases stayed unmatched. Germline CDR1 SEHNR, CDR2 FQNEAQ (reference sequence). CDR3 in DNA: TGTGCCAGCAGACCCGGGACAGGGTCGGGGGAGACCCAGTACTTC. As protein: CASRPGTGSGETQYF.

J is TRBJ2-7 and V is TRBV29-1, with 10 nucleotides matching TRBD2. Germline lookup yields CDR1 SQVTM and CDR2 ANQGSEA. The CDR3 extends over 20 amino acids. V was pared by 6 bases and J by 0 bases, with 23 bases of the junction left unmatched. The CDR3 loop reads CSVGTSAIIVRGDSSYEQYF. DNA for the CDR3: TGCAGCGTGGGGACTAGCGCCATCATTGTCCGGGGGGACAGCTCCTACGAGCAGTACTTC.

Notes on this clonotype: Lacking the conserved final phenylalanine or tryptophan, this CDR3 likely reflects a read error. The DNA is left out, because the CDR3 cannot be placed on it with certainty; the CDR3 is given as TCRdb lists it. The chain links TRBV15 to TRBJ2-5. Inclusive of both ends, the CDR3 amounts to 8 amino acids. Germline CDR1 reads LNHNV; CDR2 reads YYDKDF (reference sequence). The CDR3 loop is CATSRRKT.